These 3 T cell receptor beta chains were all obtained from the same sample, sequenced in a study of blood T cell repertoires in COVID-19. TCRdb keeps only in-frame clones here, not all; method: immunoSEQ multiplex PCR. Here the sample spans 110,000 or so clones, about nine tenths being singletons. Sequenced: peripheral blood. Receptor source: a human donor in a cohort sampled during active COVID-19.

The chain is built from TRBV5-1 and TRBJ1-6; D unresolved. This CDR3 region has 14 residues. V gave up 0 bases and J gave up 11 bases, with 12 bases separating them. CDR1 and CDR2 from the germline V gene are SGHRS and YFSETQ. The CDR3 reads CASSLDGPVTPLHF. CDR3 nucleotides: TGCGCCAGCAGCTTGGACGGTCCTGTGACACCCCTCCACTTT.

The chain is built from TRBV9 and TRBJ1-2; TRBD1 is a possible D gene (5 bases). Germline-derived CDR1 and CDR2 are SGDLS and YYNGEE. The CDR3 runs to 15 residues. V lost 4 bases and J lost 7, with 20 bases in between. CDR3 amino acids: CASSIADSFGVGYTF. CDR3 DNA: TGTGCCAGCAGCATAGCTGACAGCTTTGGGGTTGGCTACACCTTC.

This clone was recorded only once. The gene calls are TRBV4-1 and TRBJ2-7; tentative D call: TRBD2 (5 bases). V was trimmed by 2 bases and J by 1 base, leaving 9 bases between them. The CDR3 covers 14 residues. CDR1 and CDR2 (germline): MGHRA, YSYEKL. CDR3 sequence: CASSQPGSSYEQYF. Here the CDR3 DNA reads TGCGCCAGCAGCCAACCGGGATCGTCCTACGAGCAGTACTTC.